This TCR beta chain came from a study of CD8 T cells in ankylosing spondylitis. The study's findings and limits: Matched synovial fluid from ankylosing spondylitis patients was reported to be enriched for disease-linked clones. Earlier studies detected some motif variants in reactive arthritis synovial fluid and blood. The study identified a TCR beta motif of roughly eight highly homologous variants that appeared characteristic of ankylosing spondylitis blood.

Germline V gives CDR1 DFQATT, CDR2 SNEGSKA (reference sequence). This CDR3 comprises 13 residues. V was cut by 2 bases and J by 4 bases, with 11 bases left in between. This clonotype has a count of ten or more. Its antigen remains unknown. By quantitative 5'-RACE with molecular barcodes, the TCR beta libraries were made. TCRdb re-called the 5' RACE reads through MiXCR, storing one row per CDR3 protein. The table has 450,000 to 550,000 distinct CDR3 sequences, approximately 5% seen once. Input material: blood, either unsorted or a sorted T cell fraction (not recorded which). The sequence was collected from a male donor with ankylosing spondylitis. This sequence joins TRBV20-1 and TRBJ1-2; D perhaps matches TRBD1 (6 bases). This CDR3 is CSARHRVGYGYTF. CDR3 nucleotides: TGCAGTGCTAGACACAGGGTTGGCTATGGCTACACCTTC.